Reported below is one TCR beta chain. The data belong to a study of blood T cell repertoires in COVID-19. Study-wide background: Collection of acute and convalescent COVID-19 samples took place in the United States, Italy and Spain.

V lost 3 bases, J lost 4 bases, and 17 bases stayed unmatched. The CDR3 contains 17 residues. CDR1 and CDR2 (germline): GTSNPN, SVGIG (reference sequence). Libraries were prepared by immunoSEQ multiplex PCR; TCRdb keeps only in-frame clonotypes and omits some of them. The sample has approximately 190,000 clones; 80% are singletons. The material sequenced was peripheral blood. This chain uses TRBV30 with TRBJ2-7; 8 nucleotides align to TRBD1. The clonotype was recovered from a man aged 60 to 69 with acute or convalescent COVID-19. The CDR3 DNA sequence: TGTGCCTGGAGGATGAGGGGTAGTGCAGGGGGCGGTTACGAGCAGTACTTC. Its translation: CAWRMRGSAGGGYEQYF. The variable domain in full, with the rest retrieved from reference TRBV30 and TRBJ2-7, is SQTIHQWPATLVQPVGSPLSLECTVEGTSNPNLYWYRQAAGRGLQLLFYSVGIGQISSEVPQNLSASRPQDRQFILSSKKLLLSDSGFYLCAWRMRGSAGGGYEQYFGPGTRLTVT.